This TCR beta chain came from a study of CD8 T cells in ankylosing spondylitis. This clonotype was counted only a few times. The antigen remains unidentified. The J segment lost 7 bases and the V segment lost 4 bases, leaving 8 bases of the junction unmatched. Per germline, CDR1 SGDLS and CDR2 YYNGEE. This CDR3 has 17 amino acids. TCRdb called the 5' RACE reads again in MiXCR, with one record for every CDR3 protein. The sample shows 450,000 to 550,000 distinct CDR3 sequences, about 5.2% of them seen only once. Notes on the study in general: Seemingly distinctive of ankylosing spondylitis blood was a TCR beta motif formed by eight highly homologous variants. Disease-linked clones reportedly concentrated significantly in matched ankylosing spondylitis synovial fluid.

The receptor's source is a male donor with ankylosing spondylitis. This chain joins TRBV9 and TRBJ2-1; TRBD2 matches 16 bases. Sequenced input: blood, either unsorted or a sorted T cell fraction (not recorded which). In nucleotides, the CDR3 is TGTGCCAGCAGCACGGGGACTAGCGGGGGGGCAGAAAATGAGCAGTTCTTC. It translates to CASSTGTSGGAENEQFF.